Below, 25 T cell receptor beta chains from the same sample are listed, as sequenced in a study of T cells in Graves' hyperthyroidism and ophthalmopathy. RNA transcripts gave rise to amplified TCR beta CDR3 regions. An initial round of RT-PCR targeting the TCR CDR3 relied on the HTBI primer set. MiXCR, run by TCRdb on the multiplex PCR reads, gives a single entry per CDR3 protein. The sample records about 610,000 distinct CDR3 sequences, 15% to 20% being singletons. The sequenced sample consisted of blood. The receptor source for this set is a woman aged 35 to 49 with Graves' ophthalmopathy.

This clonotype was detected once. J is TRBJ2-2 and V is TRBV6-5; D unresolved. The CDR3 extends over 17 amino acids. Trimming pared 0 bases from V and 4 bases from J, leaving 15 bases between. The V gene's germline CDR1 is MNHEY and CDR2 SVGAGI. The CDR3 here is CASSYSIVGPGTGELFF. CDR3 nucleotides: TGTGCCAGCAGTTACTCGATCGTCGGTCCGGGCACCGGGGAGCTGTTTTTT.

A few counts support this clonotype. The CDR3 sequence: CSARDQGLAGGVADTQYF. The CDR3 bases are TGCAGTGCTAGAGATCAGGGGCTAGCGGGAGGAGTAGCAGATACGCAGTATTTT. The chain is built from TRBV20-1 and TRBJ2-3; 11 nucleotides match TRBD2. V shed 0 bases and J 4 bases; nucleotides not matched to a gene: 12. The CDR3 has 18 amino acids. Germline CDR1 DFQATT, CDR2 SNEGSKA (reference sequence).

In DNA, the CDR3 is TGTGCCAGCAGTTTGTGGACTACCAACAATGAGCAGTTCTTC. This encodes CASSLWTTNNEQFF. The chain is built from TRBV12-3 or TRBV12-4 and TRBJ2-1; a possible D gene is TRBD2 (6 bases). V was shortened by 3 bases and J by 5 bases, with 11 bases between the two germline ends. The CDR3 loop spans 14 amino acids.

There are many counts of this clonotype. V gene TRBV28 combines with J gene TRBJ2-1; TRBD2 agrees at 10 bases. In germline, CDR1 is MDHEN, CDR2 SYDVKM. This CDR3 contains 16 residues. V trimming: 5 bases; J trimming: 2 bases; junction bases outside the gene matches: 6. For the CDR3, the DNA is TGTGCCAGCAGTCCACACACTAGCGGGGCCTACAATGAGCAGTTCTTC. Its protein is CASSPHTSGAYNEQFF.

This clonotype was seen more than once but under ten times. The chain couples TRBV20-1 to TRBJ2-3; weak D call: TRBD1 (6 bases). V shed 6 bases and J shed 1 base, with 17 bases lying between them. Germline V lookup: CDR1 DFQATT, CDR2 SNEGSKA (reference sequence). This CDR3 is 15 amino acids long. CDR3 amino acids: CSAISPGAGTDTQYF. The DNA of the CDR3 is TGCAGTGCGATCAGTCCAGGGGCGGGCACAGATACGCAGTATTTT.

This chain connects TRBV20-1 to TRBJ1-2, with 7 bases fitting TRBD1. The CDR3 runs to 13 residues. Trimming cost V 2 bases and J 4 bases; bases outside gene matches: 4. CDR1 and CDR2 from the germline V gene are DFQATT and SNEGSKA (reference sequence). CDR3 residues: CSARQGGSYGYTF. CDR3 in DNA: TGCAGTGCTAGACAAGGGGGCAGCTATGGCTACACCTTC.

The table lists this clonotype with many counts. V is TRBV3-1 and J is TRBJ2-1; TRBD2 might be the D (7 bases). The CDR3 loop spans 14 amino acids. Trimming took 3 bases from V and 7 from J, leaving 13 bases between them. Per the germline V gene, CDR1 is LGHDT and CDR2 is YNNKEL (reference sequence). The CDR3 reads CASSQKGGTNEQFF. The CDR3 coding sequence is TGTGCCAGCAGCCAGAAGGGGGGGACGAATGAGCAGTTCTTC.

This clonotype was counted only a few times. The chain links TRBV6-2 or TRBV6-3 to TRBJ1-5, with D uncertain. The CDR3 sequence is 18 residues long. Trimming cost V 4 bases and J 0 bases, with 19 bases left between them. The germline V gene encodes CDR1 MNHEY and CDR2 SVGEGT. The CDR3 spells CASSSPGGWSYSNQPQHF. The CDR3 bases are TGTGCCAGCAGTTCACCCGGAGGCTGGAGCTATAGCAATCAGCCCCAGCATTTT.

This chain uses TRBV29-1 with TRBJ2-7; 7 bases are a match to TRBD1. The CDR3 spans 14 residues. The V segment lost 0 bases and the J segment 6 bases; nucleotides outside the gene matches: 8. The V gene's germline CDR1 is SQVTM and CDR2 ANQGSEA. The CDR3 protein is CSVEENGQVGEQYF. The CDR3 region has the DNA TGCAGCGTTGAAGAGAATGGACAGGTGGGCGAGCAGTACTTC.

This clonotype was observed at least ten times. The CDR3 nucleotides are TGTGCCATCAGTGACCGGGCGGGAGATGTGAATGAGCAGTTCTTC. Translated, it gives CAISDRAGDVNEQFF. This sequence joins TRBV10-3 and TRBJ2-1, with 7 bases matching TRBD2. CDR1 is ENHRY and CDR2 is SYGVKD in the germline V gene. V trimming: 3 bases; J trimming: 7 bases; junction bases outside the gene matches: 9. The CDR3 is made up of 15 amino acids.

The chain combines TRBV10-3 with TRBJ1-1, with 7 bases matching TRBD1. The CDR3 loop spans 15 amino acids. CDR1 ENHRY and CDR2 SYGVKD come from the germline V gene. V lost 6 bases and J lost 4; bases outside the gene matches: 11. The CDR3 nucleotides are TGTGCCATCAGGACCGGGACAGACCTGAGCACTGAAGCTTTCTTT. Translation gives CAIRTGTDLSTEAFF.

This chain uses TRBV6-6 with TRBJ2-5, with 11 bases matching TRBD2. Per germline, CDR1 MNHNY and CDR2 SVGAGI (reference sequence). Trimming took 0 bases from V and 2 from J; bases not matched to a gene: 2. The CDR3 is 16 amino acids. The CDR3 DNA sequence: TGTGCCAGCAGTTACTCGGTAGCGGGAGGGCAAGAGACCCAGTACTTC. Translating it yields CASSYSVAGGQETQYF.

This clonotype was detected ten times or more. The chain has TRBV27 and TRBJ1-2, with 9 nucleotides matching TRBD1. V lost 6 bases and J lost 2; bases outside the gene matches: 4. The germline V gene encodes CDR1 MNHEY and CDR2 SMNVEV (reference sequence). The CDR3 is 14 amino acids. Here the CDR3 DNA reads TGTGCCAGCAGGCTGACAGGGGGAAACTATGGCTACACCTTC. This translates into CASRLTGGNYGYTF.

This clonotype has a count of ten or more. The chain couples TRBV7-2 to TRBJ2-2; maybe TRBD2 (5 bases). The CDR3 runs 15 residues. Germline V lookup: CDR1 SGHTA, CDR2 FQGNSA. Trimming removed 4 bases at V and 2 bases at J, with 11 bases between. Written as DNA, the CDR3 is TGTGCCAGCAGCTACCAGTCGGGAAACACCGGGGAGCTGTTTTTT. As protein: CASSYQSGNTGELFF.

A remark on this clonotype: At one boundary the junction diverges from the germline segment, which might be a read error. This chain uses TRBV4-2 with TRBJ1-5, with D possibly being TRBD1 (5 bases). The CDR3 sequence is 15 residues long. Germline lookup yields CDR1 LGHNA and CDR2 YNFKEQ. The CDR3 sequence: CASSQDWADSQPQHF. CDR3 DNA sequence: TGTGCCAGCAGCCAAGATTGGGCAGACAGCCAGCCCCAGCACTTT.

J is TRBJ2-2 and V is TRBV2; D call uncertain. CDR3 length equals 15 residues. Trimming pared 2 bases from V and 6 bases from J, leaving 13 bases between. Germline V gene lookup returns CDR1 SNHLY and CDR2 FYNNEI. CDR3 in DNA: TGTGCCAGCAGTGAAATGCCCCGGACGGCCGGGGAGCTGTTTTTT. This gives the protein CASSEMPRTAGELFF.

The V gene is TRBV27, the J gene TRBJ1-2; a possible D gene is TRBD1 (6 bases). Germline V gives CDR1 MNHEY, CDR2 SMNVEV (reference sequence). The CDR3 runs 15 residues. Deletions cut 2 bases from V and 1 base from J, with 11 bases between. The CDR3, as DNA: TGTGCCAGCAGTTTAAGGGGGGCGAGTAACTATGGCTACACCTTC. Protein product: CASSLRGASNYGYTF.

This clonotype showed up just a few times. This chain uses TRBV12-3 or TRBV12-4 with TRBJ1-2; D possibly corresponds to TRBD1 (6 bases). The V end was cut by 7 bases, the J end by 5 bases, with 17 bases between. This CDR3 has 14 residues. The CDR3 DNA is TGTGCCAGCAACATACAGGGAGCAGGATATGGCTACACCTTC. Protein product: CASNIQGAGYGYTF.

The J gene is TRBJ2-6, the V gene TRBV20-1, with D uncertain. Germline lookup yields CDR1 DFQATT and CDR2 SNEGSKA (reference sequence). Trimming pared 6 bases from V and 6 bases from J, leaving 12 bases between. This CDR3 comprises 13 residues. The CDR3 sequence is CSAKESKANVLTF. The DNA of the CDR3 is TGCAGTGCCAAGGAAAGTAAGGCCAACGTCCTGACTTTC.

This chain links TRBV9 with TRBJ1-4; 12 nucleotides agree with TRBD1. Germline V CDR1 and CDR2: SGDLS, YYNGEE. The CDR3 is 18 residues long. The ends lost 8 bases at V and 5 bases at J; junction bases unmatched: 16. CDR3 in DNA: TGTGCCAGTCCGGGACAGGGGGCTTTCCCAAGAGGGAATGAAAAACTGTTTTTT. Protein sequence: CASPGQGAFPRGNEKLFF. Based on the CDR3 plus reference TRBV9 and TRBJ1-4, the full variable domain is DSGVTQTPKHLITATGQRVTLRCSPRSGDLSVYWYQQSLDQGLQFLIQYYNGEERAKGNILERFSAQQFPDLHSELNLSSLELGDSALYFCASPGQGAFPRGNEKLFFGSGTQLSVL.

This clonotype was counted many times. CDR3 bases: TGTGCCAGCAGTTTACTAGCGGGAGTTAAGAGTACCGGGGAGCTGTTTTTT. Its translation is CASSLLAGVKSTGELFF. V and J are TRBV27 and TRBJ2-2; 10 bases are a match to TRBD2. V lost 2 bases and J lost 5; bases outside the gene matches: 8. The CDR3 is 17 amino acids. In germline, CDR1 is MNHEY, CDR2 SMNVEV (reference sequence).

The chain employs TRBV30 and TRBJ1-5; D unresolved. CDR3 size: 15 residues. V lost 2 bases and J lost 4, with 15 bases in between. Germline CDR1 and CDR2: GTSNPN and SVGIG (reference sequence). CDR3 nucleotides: TGTGCCTGGAGTAGGGCGGCGGATGGTAATCAGCCCCAGCATTTT. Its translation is CAWSRAADGNQPQHF.

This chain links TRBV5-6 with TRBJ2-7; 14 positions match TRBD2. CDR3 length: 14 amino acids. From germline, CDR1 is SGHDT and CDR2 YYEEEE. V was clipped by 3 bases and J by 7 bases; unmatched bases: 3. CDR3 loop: CASSWGLAGVEQYF. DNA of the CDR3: TGTGCCAGCAGCTGGGGACTAGCGGGAGTTGAGCAGTACTTC.

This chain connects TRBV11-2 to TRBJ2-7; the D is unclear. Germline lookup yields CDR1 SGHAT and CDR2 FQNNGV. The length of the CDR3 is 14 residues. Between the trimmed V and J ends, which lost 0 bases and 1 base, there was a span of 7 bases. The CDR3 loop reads CASSLDRHSYEQYF. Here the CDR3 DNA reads TGTGCCAGCAGCTTAGATCGTCATTCCTACGAGCAGTACTTC.

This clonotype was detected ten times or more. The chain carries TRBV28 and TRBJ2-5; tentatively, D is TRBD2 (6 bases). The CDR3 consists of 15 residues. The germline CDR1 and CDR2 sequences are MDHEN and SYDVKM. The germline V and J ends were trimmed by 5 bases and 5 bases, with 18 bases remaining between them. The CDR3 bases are TGTGCCAGCAGTCACCGGGACTCCCGGGCGGAGACCCAGTACTTC. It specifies CASSHRDSRAETQYF.